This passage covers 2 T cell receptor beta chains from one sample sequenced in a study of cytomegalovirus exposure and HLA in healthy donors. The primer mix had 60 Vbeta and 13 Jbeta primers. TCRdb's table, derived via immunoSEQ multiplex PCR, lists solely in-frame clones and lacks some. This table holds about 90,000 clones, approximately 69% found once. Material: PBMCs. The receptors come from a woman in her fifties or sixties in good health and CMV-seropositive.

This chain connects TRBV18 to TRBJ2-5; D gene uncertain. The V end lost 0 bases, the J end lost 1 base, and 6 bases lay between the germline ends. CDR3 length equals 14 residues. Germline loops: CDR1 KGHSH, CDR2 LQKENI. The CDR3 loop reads CASSPPTSQETQYF. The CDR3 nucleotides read TGTGCCAGCTCACCACCTACTTCCCAAGAGACCCAGTACTTC.

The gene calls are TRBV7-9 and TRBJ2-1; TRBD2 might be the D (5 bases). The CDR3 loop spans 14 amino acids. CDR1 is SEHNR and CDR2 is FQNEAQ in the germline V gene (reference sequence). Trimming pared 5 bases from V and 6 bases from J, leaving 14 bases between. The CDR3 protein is CASSPGEGFNEQFF. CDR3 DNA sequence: TGTGCCAGCAGCCCCGGGGAAGGTTTCAATGAGCAGTTCTTC.